This is a list of T cell receptor beta chains from one sample in a study of T cell repertoires in cytomegalovirus infection. TCRdb independently ran MiXCR on the reads; one entry per CDR3 protein. This sample carries about 360,000 distinct CDR3 sequences, about a sixth of them seen once, and the ten largest clones take approximately 10%. Sequenced material: PBMCs. These TCRs come from a human donor in good health (CMV status not recorded). Some clones in this sample may be carry-over from other donors' samples. Each CDR3 is given with its conserved first and last residue. A D gene is named only where the DNA matches it firmly. Clone size is not always given. Where it is, it says once, few, many or a class for expanded clones.

TRBJ2-3,.,17,TRBV7-8,many,TGTGCCAGCAGCTCCCGGAGACTTAGCGGTTACACAGATACGCAGTATTTT,CASSSRRLSGYTDTQYF
TRBJ1-1,.,18,TRBV27,few,TGTGCCAGCAGCCCCGTGGGGCAGCCCTGGAACATGAACACTGAAGCTTTCTTT,CASSPVGQPWNMNTEAFF
TRBJ1-1,.,19,TRBV28,few,TGTGCCAGCAGTCCACACCACATATTTAACAGCAGTATGAACACTGAAGCTTTCTTT,CASSPHHIFNSSMNTEAFF
TRBJ2-3,TRBD1,15,TRBV5-1,.,TGCGCCAGCAGCTTACAGGGGCGTAGCACAGATACGCAGTATTTT,CASSLQGRSTDTQYF
TRBJ2-2,.,15,TRBV7-2,.,TGTGCCAGCAGCTTAGTAGGGGGTAACACCGGGGAGCTGTTTTTT,CASSLVGGNTGELFF
TRBJ2-7,.,14,TRBV19,few,TGTGCCAGTAGTTTCAGGGTTAGCGGCTACGAGCAGTACTTC,CASSFRVSGYEQYF
TRBJ2-1,.,16,TRBV5-4,few,TGTGCCAGCAGCTTGGATCGGTGGGAGTTGGTCAATGAGCAGTTCTTC,CASSLDRWELVNEQFF
TRBJ1-1,.,13,TRBV11-2,.,TGTGCCAGCAGCTTTACACCGAACACTGAAGCTTTCTTT,CASSFTPNTEAFF
TRBJ2-7,TRBD2,13,TRBV7-9,.,TGTGCCAGCAGCTTAACTAGCGTTTTCGAGCAGTACTTC,CASSLTSVFEQYF
TRBJ1-5,.,13,TRBV7-2,few,TGTGCCAGCAGCAGGGACCTACTACAGCCCCAGCATTTT,CASSRDLLQPQHF
TRBJ2-1,.,15,TRBV12-3/TRBV12-4,.,TGTGCCAGCAGTCCGTCGGTTAGCTCCTACAATGAGCAGTTCTTC,CASSPSVSSYNEQFF
TRBJ1-2,TRBD1,15,TRBV7-6,many,TGTGCCAGCAGCTCAATGGGACAGGGCGGCTATGGCTACACCTTC,CASSSMGQGGYGYTF
TRBJ1-4,TRBD1,15,TRBV28,.,TGTGCCAGCAGTTCCCCCGGGACAGCAAATGAAAAACTGTTTTTT,CASSSPGTANEKLFF
TRBJ2-1,.,16,TRBV14,.,TGTGCCAGCAGCCAAGGGAGCGGAGACTCCTACAATGAGCAGTTCTTC,CASSQGSGDSYNEQFF
TRBJ2-1,TRBD1,17,TRBV10-3,many,TGTGCCATCAGTGAGTCGACGGGGGACAGGGTACTCAATGAGCAGTTCTTC,CAISESTGDRVLNEQFF
TRBJ1-1,.,15,TRBV6-8,.,TGTGCCAGCAGTTACGACGGTGACACCAACACTGAAGCTTTCTTT,CASSYDGDTNTEAFF
TRBJ1-4,TRBD1,15,TRBV7-9,many,TGTGCCAGCAGCTCGAGACAGGGACTAAATGAAAAACTGTTTTTT,CASSSRQGLNEKLFF
TRBJ1-1,TRBD1,11,TRBV19,few,TGTGCCAGTAGTACACAGGGGAAGGCTTTCTTT,CASSTQGKAFF
TRBJ1-1,TRBD1,14,TRBV5-1,many,TGCGCCAGCAGCCCGGACAGGATGAACACTGAAGCTTTCTTT,CASSPDRMNTEAFF
TRBJ2-5,.,13,TRBV25-1,many,TGTGCCAGCAGTGAATTCAGCCAAGAGACCCAGTACTTC,CASSEFSQETQYF
TRBJ2-2,.,14,TRBV2,few,TGTGCCAGCAGTGCCGACACGGTCACCGGGGAGCTGTTTTTT,CASSADTVTGELFF
TRBJ2-1,.,15,TRBV7-2,few,TGTGCCAGCAGCTTCTCCGGGGAACAAAGCAATGAGCAGTTCTTC,CASSFSGEQSNEQFF
TRBJ1-6,.,14,TRBV28,many,TGTGCCAGCAGTCGGGAATCCTATAATTCACCCCTCCACTTT,CASSRESYNSPLHF
TRBJ2-6,.,15,TRBV12-3/TRBV12-4,few,TGTGCCAGCAGGCGGGCGGGGACTGGGGCCAACGTCCTGACTTTC,CASRRAGTGANVLTF
TRBJ2-7,.,13,TRBV6-6,.,TGTGCCAGCCGTACTAGCATCGATTACGAGCAGTACTTC,CASRTSIDYEQYF
TRBJ2-3,.,13,TRBV12-3/TRBV12-4,many,TGTGCCAGCAGGGTGACCTACACAGATACGCAGTATTTT,CASRVTYTDTQYF
TRBJ2-4,.,16,TRBV7-8,many,TGTGCCAGCAGCTTAGGTCTAGGGGGGCGCAAAAACATTCAGTACTTC,CASSLGLGGRKNIQYF
TRBJ2-3,TRBD2,15,TRBV28,.,TGTGCCAGCAGTTACGGGGGGGCTAGCACAGATACGCAGTATTTT,CASSYGGASTDTQYF
TRBJ2-1,.,13,TRBV19,few,TGTGCCAGTAGTATCCTGTTCTACAATGAGCAGTTCTTC,CASSILFYNEQFF
TRBJ1-2,TRBD1,14,TRBV6-1,.,TGTGCCAGCAGTGTCGGGACAGAGGACTATGGCTACACCTTC,CASSVGTEDYGYTF
TRBJ2-1,.,16,TRBV7-2,few,TGTGCCAGCAGGAGTTGGGCCGGGGGTCCTTACAATGAGCAGTTCTTC,CASRSWAGGPYNEQFF
TRBJ1-1,.,15,TRBV11-2,.,TGTGCCAGCACCTTTAGCGGGGGGCAGAGCCTTGAAGCTTTCTTT,CASTFSGGQSLEAFF
TRBJ2-1,TRBD2,13,TRBV12-3/TRBV12-4,.,TGTGCCAGCCGGGGGGGGGACTACAATGAGCAGTTCTTC,CASRGGDYNEQFF
TRBJ2-7,TRBD2,16,TRBV6-5,.,TGTGCCAGCAGGCAAAAACCTAGCGGGAGGGCCTACGAGCAGTACTTC,CASRQKPSGRAYEQYF